This record covers a single T cell receptor beta chain. Germline trimming cut 0 bases from V and 0 bases from J; bases unmatched to any gene: 3. CDR3 length equals 16 residues. Germline V gene lookup returns CDR1 GTSNPN and CDR2 SVGIG (reference sequence). This sample is drawn from a study of blood T cell repertoires in COVID-19. Only in-frame clones appear in the TCRdb table, and some are missing; sequencing was by immunoSEQ multiplex PCR. The sample lists roughly 250,000 clones; around four fifths were seen once. The sequence was obtained from a man aged 45-65 years with acute or convalescent COVID-19. Specimen: peripheral blood. The V gene is TRBV30, the J gene TRBJ2-1; 9 nucleotides match TRBD2. CDR3 nucleotides: TGTGCCTGGAGTGTACGCGGGGGGGCCTCCTACAATGAGCAGTTCTTC. Translating it yields CAWSVRGGASYNEQFF. Filled out from reference TRBV30 and TRBJ2-1, the complete variable domain reads SQTIHQWPATLVQPVGSPLSLECTVEGTSNPNLYWYRQAAGRGLQLLFYSVGIGQISSEVPQNLSASRPQDRQFILSSKKLLLSDSGFYLCAWSVRGGASYNEQFFGPGTRLTVL.